The rows below give T cell receptor beta chains drawn from one sample of a study of blood T cell repertoires in COVID-19. Repertoires were generated with immunoSEQ multiplex PCR, while TCRdb's copy carries only in-frame clones and drops some. The data show under 300,000 clones, with 85% to 90% seen just once and approximately 1.7% held by the top ten. The sample consisted of PBMCs or T cells enriched from blood (not recorded which). These receptors came from a woman aged 45-65 years who had recovered from COVID-19. Each CDR3 is given with its conserved first and last residue. A D gene is named only where the DNA matches it firmly. Clone size is given for some rows only: seen once, a few or many times, or a class if the clone is expanded.

J | D | size | length | V | CDR3 | DNA
TRBJ2-1 | - | few | 12 | TRBV10-2 | CASRRYYNEQFF | TGCGCCAGCAGGAGGTACTACAATGAGCAGTTCTTC
TRBJ1-3 | - | - | 14 | TRBV5-4 | CASSRTSSGNTIYF | TGTGCCAGCAGCCGGACAAGCTCTGGAAACACCATATATTTT
TRBJ2-2 | - | - | 17 | TRBV6-1 | CASSEALTGDVSGELFF | TGTGCCAGCAGTGAAGCGCTGACGGGAGACGTCTCCGGGGAGCTGTTTTTT
TRBJ1-5 | TRBD1 | - | 14 | TRBV10-3 | CAISEQGAGQPQHF | TGTGCCATCAGTGAACAGGGGGCAGGACAGCCCCAGCATTTT
TRBJ1-2 | - | - | 13 | TRBV7-2 | CASTEAVDYGYTF | TGTGCCAGCACCGAGGCAGTAGACTATGGCTACACCTTC
TRBJ2-2 | - | - | 14 | TRBV4-3 | CASSQARGTGELFF | TGCGCCAGCAGCCAAGCGCGGGGAACGGGGGAGCTGTTTTTT
TRBJ1-1 | - | few | 13 | TRBV6-5 | CASSYVTATEAFF | TGTGCCAGCAGTTACGTGACAGCTACTGAAGCTTTCTTT
TRBJ2-7 | - | few | 13 | TRBV27 | CASSVGNSDEQYF | TGTGCCAGCTCCGTCGGGAATTCAGACGAGCAGTACTTC
TRBJ1-1 | TRBD1 | - | 14 | TRBV7-9 | CASSKRDSNTEAFF | TGTGCCAGCAGCAAACGGGACAGCAACACTGAAGCTTTCTTT
TRBJ1-5 | TRBD1 | - | 14 | TRBV4-1 | CASSPGTGNQPQHF | TGCGCCAGCAGCCCCGGGACAGGCAATCAGCCCCAGCATTTT
TRBJ1-6 | TRBD1 | - | 19 | TRBV11-2 | CASSLDLSGGRSYNSPLHF | TGTGCCAGCAGCTTAGATCTTTCAGGGGGACGCTCCTATAATTCACCCCTCCACTTT
TRBJ2-1 | TRBD2 | few | 14 | TRBV7-8 | CASSLAGLAHEQFF | TGTGCCAGCAGCTTAGCCGGACTAGCGCATGAGCAGTTCTTC
TRBJ2-3 | TRBD2 | few | 13 | TRBV7-2 | CASSASGKDTQYF | TGTGCCAGCAGCGCCAGCGGGAAAGATACGCAGTATTTT
TRBJ1-5 | - | - | 14 | TRBV7-8 | CASSSRGGSQPQHF | TGTGCCAGCAGCTCTAGGGGGGGAAGTCAGCCCCAGCATTTT
TRBJ2-3 | TRBD1 | - | 15 | TRBV7-9 | CASEIGGQGINTQYF | TGTGCCAGCGAGATCGGGGGACAGGGTATTAATACGCAGTATTTT
TRBJ2-2 | - | - | 17 | TRBV18 | CASSPYGGATNTGELFF | TGTGCCAGCTCACCTTACGGCGGAGCAACCAACACCGGGGAGCTGTTTTTT
TRBJ1-1 | TRBD1 | - | 13 | TRBV9 | CASSEGTDDEAFF | TGTGCCAGCAGCGAGGGGACAGACGATGAAGCTTTCTTT
TRBJ2-7 | - | - | 15 | TRBV6-5 | CASSRSSVPGYEQYF | TGTGCCAGCAGTAGATCTAGCGTCCCGGGCTACGAGCAGTACTTC
TRBJ2-7 | TRBD1 | few | 15 | TRBV28 | CASRAPTGWAYEQYF | TGTGCCAGCAGGGCGCCGACAGGGTGGGCCTACGAGCAGTACTTC
TRBJ2-1 | - | - | 15 | TRBV2 | CASSRNDRRYNEQFF | TGTGCCAGCAGCCGAAACGACAGGCGCTACAATGAGCAGTTCTTC
TRBJ2-3 | TRBD2 | - | 16 | TRBV7-2 | CASRKNWAGEGDTQYF | TGTGCCAGCAGAAAGAATTGGGCGGGAGAAGGAGATACGCAGTATTTT
TRBJ2-5 | TRBD1 | - | 16 | TRBV28 | CASRSGTGVVQETQYF | TGTGCCAGCAGATCCGGGACAGGGGTAGTCCAAGAGACCCAGTACTTC
TRBJ2-2 | - | - | 15 | TRBV4-1 | CASSQRTTHTGELFF | TGCGCCAGCAGCCAAAGGACAACCCACACCGGGGAGCTGTTTTTT
TRBJ2-1 | TRBD1 | - | 13 | TRBV10-3 | CATRGNLANEQFF | TGTGCCACCAGGGGGAATCTAGCAAATGAGCAGTTCTTC
TRBJ2-3 | - | - | 14 | TRBV7-3 | CASSLAGGADTQYF | TGTGCCAGCAGCTTGGCTGGGGGCGCAGATACGCAGTATTTT
TRBJ2-7 | - | - | 14 | TRBV13 | CASSLVGLGREQYF | TGTGCCAGCAGCTTAGTGGGGCTCGGGCGGGAGCAGTACTTC
TRBJ2-2 | - | - | 16 | TRBV5-5 | CASSLVVTGNTGELFF | TGTGCCAGCAGCTTGGTGGTGACAGGGAACACCGGGGAGCTGTTTTTT
TRBJ1-1 | - | - | 14 | TRBV3-1/TRBV3-2 | CASSRGWYRTEAFF | TGTGCCAGCAGCCGCGGCTGGTATAGGACTGAAGCTTTCTTT
TRBJ1-1 | TRBD1 | - | 14 | TRBV7-9 | CASSPRGSNTEAFF | TGTGCCAGCAGCCCCAGGGGGTCTAACACTGAAGCTTTCTTT
TRBJ2-3 | - | few | 15 | TRBV4-1 | CASSYRPGPTDTQYF | TGCGCCAGCAGCTATCGACCAGGCCCCACAGATACGCAGTATTTT
TRBJ1-1 | TRBD1 | - | 11 | TRBV24-1 | CATRGDSEAFF | TGTGCCACCAGGGGGGACAGTGAAGCTTTCTTT
TRBJ2-5 | - | - | 15 | TRBV5-1 | CASSSQGFGQETQYF | TGCGCCAGCAGTAGTCAGGGATTCGGACAAGAGACCCAGTACTTC
TRBJ2-1 | TRBD2 | once | 15 | TRBV6-5 | CASRQEGLAGVDQFF | TGTGCCAGCAGGCAGGAGGGACTAGCGGGAGTTGATCAGTTCTTC
TRBJ2-3 | - | - | 12 | TRBV7-9 | CASSSVSDTQYF | TGTGCCAGCAGCTCAGTTTCAGATACGCAGTATTTT
TRBJ2-3 | - | few | 13 | TRBV19 | CASRVPSTDTQYF | TGTGCCAGCAGGGTTCCGAGCACAGATACGCAGTATTTT
TRBJ1-2 | - | - | 15 | TRBV7-8 | CASSLTQGRVGGYTF | TGTGCCAGCAGCTTGACACAAGGCAGGGTGGGAGGCTACACCTTC
TRBJ2-1 | - | - | 15 | TRBV12-2 | CASRTGLAGEGEQFF | TGTGCAAGTCGCACGGGACTAGCGGGAGAGGGTGAGCAGTTCTTC
TRBJ2-5 | TRBD2 | - | 18 | TRBV9 | CASSVGTSGRVMGETQYF | TGTGCCAGCAGCGTAGGGACTAGCGGGAGGGTTATGGGAGAGACCCAGTACTTC
TRBJ2-2 | - | few | 13 | TRBV7-9 | CASSLKSFGELFF | TGTGCCAGCAGCTTAAAAAGCTTCGGGGAGCTGTTTTTT
TRBJ2-2 | - | - | 16 | TRBV7-9 | CASSPFGGSGTGELFF | TGTGCCAGCAGCCCGTTTGGGGGGTCCGGCACCGGGGAGCTGTTTTTT
TRBJ2-3 | - | - | 16 | TRBV9 | CASSVHDKLSTDTQYF | TGTGCCAGCAGCGTGCATGACAAACTTAGCACAGATACGCAGTATTTT
TRBJ2-6 | - | - | 14 | TRBV3-1/TRBV3-2 | CASSGPGGANVLTF | TGTGCCAGCAGCGGGCCAGGTGGGGCCAACGTCCTGACTTTC
TRBJ2-3 | TRBD2 | - | 14 | TRBV18 | CASSPGLATDTQYF | TGTGCCAGCTCGCCGGGACTAGCGACAGATACGCAGTATTTT
TRBJ1-2 | - | - | 13 | TRBV19 | CASSPHGTDGYTF | TGTGCCAGTAGTCCCCACGGAACAGATGGCTACACCTTC
TRBJ1-6 | - | - | 14 | TRBV15 | CATSSRLSGSPLHF | TGTGCCACCAGCAGTCGCCTCTCGGGGTCACCCCTCCACTTT
TRBJ1-1 | - | - | 13 | TRBV19 | CASSQGMNTEAFF | TGTGCCAGTAGTCAGGGTATGAACACTGAAGCTTTCTTT
TRBJ2-2 | - | - | 14 | TRBV27 | CASSPTRIQTGLFF | TGTGCCAGCAGCCCCACTAGGATACAAACTGGGCTGTTTTTT
TRBJ1-2 | TRBD1 | - | 14 | TRBV5-4 | CASSFVTGGGGYTF | TGTGCCAGCAGCTTTGTCACAGGGGGCGGTGGCTACACCTTC
TRBJ1-2 | - | - | 14 | TRBV6-5 | CASSYGRDNYGYTF | TGTGCCAGCAGTTACGGCAGGGATAACTATGGCTACACCTTC
TRBJ2-1 | TRBD2 | - | 13 | TRBV28 | CASSWPPGLGQFF | TGTGCCAGCAGTTGGCCTCCGGGACTAGGGCAGTTCTTC
TRBJ2-1 | TRBD2 | - | 16 | TRBV3-1/TRBV3-2 | CASSHELAGGNNEQFF | TGTGCCAGCAGCCACGAACTAGCGGGAGGGAACAATGAGCAGTTCTTC
TRBJ1-1 | - | once | 14 | TRBV29-1 | CSGASFRENTEAFF | TGCAGCGGGGCTAGTTTTCGGGAAAACACTGAAGCTTTCTTT
TRBJ2-3 | TRBD2 | - | 14 | TRBV5-1 | CASSSGTSTDTQYF | TGCGCCAGTTCTAGCGGGACTAGCACAGATACGCAGTATTTT
TRBJ1-5 | TRBD1 | - | 19 | TRBV4-1 | CASSQDESGGLVSNQPQHF | TGCGCCAGCAGCCAAGATGAGTCAGGGGGCTTGGTTAGCAATCAGCCCCAGCATTTT